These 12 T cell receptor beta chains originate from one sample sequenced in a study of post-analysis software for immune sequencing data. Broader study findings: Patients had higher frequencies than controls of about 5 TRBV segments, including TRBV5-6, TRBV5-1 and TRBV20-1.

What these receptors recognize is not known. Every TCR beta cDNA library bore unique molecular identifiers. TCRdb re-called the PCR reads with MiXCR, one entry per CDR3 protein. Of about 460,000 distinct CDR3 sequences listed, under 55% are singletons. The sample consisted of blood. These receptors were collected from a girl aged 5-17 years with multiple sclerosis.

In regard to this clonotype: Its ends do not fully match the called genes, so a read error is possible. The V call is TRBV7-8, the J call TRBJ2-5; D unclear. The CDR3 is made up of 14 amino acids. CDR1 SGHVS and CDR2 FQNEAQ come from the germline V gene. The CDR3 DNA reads TGTGCCAGCAGCTTATTGACCCCCCAAGAGGCCCAGTACTTC. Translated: CASSLLTPQEAQYF.

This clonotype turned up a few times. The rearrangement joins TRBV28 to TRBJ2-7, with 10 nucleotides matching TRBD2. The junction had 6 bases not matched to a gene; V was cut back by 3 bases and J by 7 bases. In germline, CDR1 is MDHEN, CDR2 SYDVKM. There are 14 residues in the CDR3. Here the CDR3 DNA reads TGTGCCAGCAGTTTGGCTAGCGGGAGATGGGAGCAGTACTTC. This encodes CASSLASGRWEQYF. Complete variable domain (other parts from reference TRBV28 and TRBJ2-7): DVKVTQSSRYLVKRTGEKVFLECVQDMDHENMFWYRQDPGLGLRLIYFSYDVKMKEKGDIPEGYSVSREKKERFSLILESASTNQTSMYLCASSLASGRWEQYFGPGTRLTVT.

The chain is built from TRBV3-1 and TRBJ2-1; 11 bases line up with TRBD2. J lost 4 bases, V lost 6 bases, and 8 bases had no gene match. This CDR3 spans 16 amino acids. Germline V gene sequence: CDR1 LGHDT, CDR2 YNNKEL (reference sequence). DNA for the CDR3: TGTGCCAGCAGGGGCGAGGGACTAGCGGTATACAATGAGCAGTTCTTC. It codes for CASRGEGLAVYNEQFF.

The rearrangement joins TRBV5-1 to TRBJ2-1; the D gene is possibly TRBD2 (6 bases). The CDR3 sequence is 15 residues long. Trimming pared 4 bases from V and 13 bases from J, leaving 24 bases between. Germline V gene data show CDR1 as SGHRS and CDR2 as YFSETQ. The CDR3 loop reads CASSDREIRTPEQFF. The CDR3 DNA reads TGCGCCAGCAGCGACCGGGAGATCAGGACCCCTGAACAGTTCTTC.

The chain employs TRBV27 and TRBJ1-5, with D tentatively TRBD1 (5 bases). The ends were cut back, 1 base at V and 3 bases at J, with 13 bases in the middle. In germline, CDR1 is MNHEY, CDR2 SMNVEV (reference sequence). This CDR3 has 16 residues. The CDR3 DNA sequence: TGTGCCAGCAGTTTATTCGCGGGGGGGGACAATCAGCCCCAGCATTTT. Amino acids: CASSLFAGGDNQPQHF.

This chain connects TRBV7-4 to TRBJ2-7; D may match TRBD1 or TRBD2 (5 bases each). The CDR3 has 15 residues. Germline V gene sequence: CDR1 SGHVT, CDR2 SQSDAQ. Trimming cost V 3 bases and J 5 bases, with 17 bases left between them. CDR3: CASSFGGTFYDEQYF. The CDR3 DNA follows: TGTGCCAGCAGCTTTGGGGGAACCTTTTACGACGAGCAGTACTTC.

CDR3 protein: CASSKGPPPDNEQFF. The CDR3 nucleotides read TGTGCCAGCAGCAAGGGACCCCCGCCGGACAATGAGCAGTTCTTC. The rearrangement joins TRBV7-6 to TRBJ2-1; D might be TRBD1 or TRBD2, each matching 5 bases. Per the germline V gene, CDR1 is SGHVS and CDR2 is FNYEAQ. CDR3 length: 15 amino acids. Trimming cost V 5 bases and J 5 bases, with 16 bases left between them.

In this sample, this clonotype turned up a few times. In DNA, the CDR3 is TGCAGTGCTAGAGATCCGGTTTCAGTATACGAGACCCAGTACTTC. Translating gives CSARDPVSVYETQYF. The chain carries TRBV20-1 and TRBJ2-5; D is unclear. The length of the CDR3 is 15 residues. Germline values: CDR1 DFQATT, CDR2 SNEGSKA (reference sequence). Trimming stripped 0 bases from V and 5 bases from J, with 16 bases between.

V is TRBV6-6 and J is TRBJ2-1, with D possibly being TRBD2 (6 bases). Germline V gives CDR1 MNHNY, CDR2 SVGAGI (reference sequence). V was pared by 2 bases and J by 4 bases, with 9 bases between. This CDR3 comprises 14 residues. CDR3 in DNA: TGTGCCAGCAGTTACGGAGGGACTTACAATGAGCAGTTCTTC. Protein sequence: CASSYGGTYNEQFF.

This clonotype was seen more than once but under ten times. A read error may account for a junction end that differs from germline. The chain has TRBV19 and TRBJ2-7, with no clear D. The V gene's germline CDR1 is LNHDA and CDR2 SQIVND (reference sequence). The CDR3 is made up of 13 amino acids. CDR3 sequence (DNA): TGTGCCAGCAGTATAGCTTCGTCCTACGAGCAGTACTTC. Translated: CASSIASSYEQYF. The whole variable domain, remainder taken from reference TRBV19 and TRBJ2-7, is DGGITQSPKYLFRKEGQNVTLSCEQNLNHDAMYWYRQDPGQGLRLIYYSQIVNDFQKGDIAEGYSVSREKKESFPLTVTSAQKNPTAFYLCASSIASSYEQYFGPGTRLTVT.

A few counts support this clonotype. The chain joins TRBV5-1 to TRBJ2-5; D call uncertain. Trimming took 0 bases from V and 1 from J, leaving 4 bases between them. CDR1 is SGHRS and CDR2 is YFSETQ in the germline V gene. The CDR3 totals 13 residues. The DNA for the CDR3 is TGCGCCAGCAGCTTGGAGCCCCAAGAGACCCAGTACTTC. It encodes CASSLEPQETQYF. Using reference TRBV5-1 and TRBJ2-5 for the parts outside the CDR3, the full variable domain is KAGVTQTPRYLIKTRGQQVTLSCSPISGHRSVSWYQQTPGQGLQFLFEYFSETQRNKGNFPGRFSGRQFSNSRSEMNVSTLELGDSALYLCASSLEPQETQYFGPGTRLLVL.

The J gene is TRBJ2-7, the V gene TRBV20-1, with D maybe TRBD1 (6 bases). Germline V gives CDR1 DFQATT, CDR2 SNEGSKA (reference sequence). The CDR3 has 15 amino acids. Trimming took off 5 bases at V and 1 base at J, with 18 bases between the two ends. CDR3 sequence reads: CSAETGTLESYEQYF. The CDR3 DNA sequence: TGCAGTGCTGAAACAGGGACACTCGAGTCCTACGAGCAGTACTTC.